Below, 13 T cell receptor beta chains from the same sample are listed, as sequenced in a study of OX40 agonist ivuxolimab in advanced cancers. The library was produced with the immunoSEQ multiplex PCR assay. TCRdb carries this immuneACCESS record with in-frame sequences only. Its versions omit some clonotypes, under half of them owing to an unresolved V gene in the studies checked, with the rest unexplained. The sample contains over 75,000 clones, around 90% of them found a single time. The top ten clones comprise approximately 1.5% of the sample. The sequencing here drew on CD4+ or CD8+ T cells sorted from blood, taken in a trial of the OX40 agonist ivuxolimab. These receptors were obtained from an adult with an advanced solid tumor such as melanoma, head and neck, liver or kidney cancer.

The rearrangement uses TRBV7-6 and TRBJ2-5; TRBD2 matches 8 bases. CDR3 size: 15 residues. Trimming removed 5 bases from V and 5 bases from J; junction bases left unmatched: 10. The germline V gene has CDR1 SGHVS and CDR2 FNYEAQ. As DNA, the CDR3 is TGTGCCAGCAGCCCGACCGGGGGGGCCCGGGAGACCCAGTACTTC. Encoded protein: CASSPTGGARETQYF.

This clone showed up just a few times. The V and J genes are TRBV5-4 and TRBJ2-3; TRBD2 matches 7 bases. Trimming at V came to 4 bases and at J to 0 bases, leaving 2 bases not matched to a gene. Per the germline V gene, CDR1 is SGHNT and CDR2 is YYREEE (reference sequence). This CDR3 comprises 14 residues. The CDR3: CASSRGSSTDTQYF. The CDR3 DNA is TGTGCCAGCAGCCGCGGGAGTAGCACAGATACGCAGTATTTT.

V and J are TRBV28 and TRBJ2-7; 10 bases are shared with TRBD1. The junction had 3 bases not matched to a gene; V was cut back by 5 bases and J by 2 bases. CDR1 is MDHEN, CDR2 SYDVKM, per germline. This CDR3 is 14 amino acids long. The DNA for the CDR3 is TGTGCCAGCAGTCACGGGACAGGGGCCTACGAGCAGTACTTC. Its protein product is CASSHGTGAYEQYF.

The V call is TRBV28, the J call TRBJ2-2; D is undetermined. V lost 6 bases to trimming and J lost 2 bases, with 10 bases between them. Per germline, CDR1 MDHEN and CDR2 SYDVKM. The CDR3 is made up of 14 amino acids. In DNA, the CDR3 is TGTGCCAGCAGGCCTGGGCTTAACACCGGGGAGCTGTTTTTT. This gives the protein CASRPGLNTGELFF.

This clone has only one observation. The V call is TRBV14, the J call TRBJ2-1; unclear D gene. Trimming removed 0 bases from V and 6 bases from J, with 12 bases in between. The CDR3 length is 15 residues. Germline V gene data show CDR1 as SGHDN and CDR2 as FVKESK. CDR3 sequence reads: CASSQEASRINEQFF. For the CDR3, the DNA is TGTGCCAGCAGCCAAGAAGCTTCGCGGATCAATGAGCAGTTCTTC.

The chain employs TRBV5-4 and TRBJ1-4; TRBD1 is a possible D gene (5 bases). The CDR3 totals 14 residues. CDR1 is SGHNT, CDR2 YYREEE, per germline (reference sequence). The ends were cut back, 3 bases at V and 8 bases at J, with 14 bases in the middle. CDR3 amino acids: CASSSETAGEKLFF. CDR3 in DNA: TGTGCCAGCAGCTCCGAGACAGCGGGGGAAAAACTGTTTTTT.

The chain carries TRBV6-1 and TRBJ1-1; 8 nucleotides match TRBD1. The trim removed 6 bases at V and 11 bases at J, leaving 8 bases unmatched. The CDR3 runs 12 residues. Germline V CDR1 and CDR2: MNHNS, SASEGT. This chain's CDR3 is CASSLGQAGAFF. DNA for the CDR3: TGTGCCAGCAGCTTGGGACAGGCAGGGGCTTTCTTT.

The chain carries TRBV7-2 and TRBJ2-5; 10 bases are a match to TRBD1. CDR1 is SGHTA, CDR2 FQGNSA, per germline. V lost 5 bases to trimming and J lost 2 bases; unmatched junction nucleotides: 14. The CDR3 sequence is 18 residues long. The CDR3 sequence is CASSQFPDRGQVQETQYF. DNA for the CDR3: TGTGCCAGCAGCCAATTTCCAGACAGGGGGCAGGTACAAGAGACCCAGTACTTC.

The chain employs TRBV28 and TRBJ2-5; tentatively, D is TRBD2 (6 bases). The CDR3 extends over 13 amino acids. Germline V lookup: CDR1 MDHEN, CDR2 SYDVKM. The V end lost 8 bases, the J end lost 1 base, and 11 bases lay between the germline ends. The CDR3 sequence is CASWTTPQETQYF. The DNA for the CDR3 is TGTGCCAGCTGGACTACCCCCCAAGAGACCCAGTACTTC.

This chain links TRBV9 with TRBJ2-3; a weak D match, TRBD1 (6 bases). This CDR3 has 12 amino acids. Per germline, CDR1 SGDLS and CDR2 YYNGEE. Between the trimmed V and J ends, which lost 3 bases and 4 bases, there was a span of 6 bases. In DNA form, the CDR3 reads TGTGCCAGCAGCGAGGGGGCAGATACGCAGTATTTT. Its protein is CASSEGADTQYF.

The rearrangement uses TRBV5-1 and TRBJ2-1, with 10 positions matching TRBD2. The CDR3 length is 15 residues. Germline V CDR1 and CDR2: SGHRS, YFSETQ. The trim removed 2 bases at V and 7 bases at J, leaving 6 bases unmatched. The CDR3 reads CASSLRLAGVNEQFF. CDR3 sequence (DNA): TGCGCCAGCAGCTTACGGCTAGCGGGAGTTAATGAGCAGTTCTTC.

The chain is built from TRBV11-3 and TRBJ2-5; tentatively, D is TRBD1 or TRBD2 (5 bases each). V dropped 1 base and J dropped 5 bases, with 11 bases sitting between them. The CDR3 has 14 amino acids. Germline CDR1 and CDR2: SGHNT and YENEEA. CDR3 residues: CASSLGAEGETQYF. Written as DNA, the CDR3 is TGTGCCAGCAGCTTAGGTGCAGAGGGGGAGACCCAGTACTTC.

This clone was counted a single time. In DNA form, the CDR3 reads TGTGCCAGCAGTAAGGACTGGCCAGCGAACACCGGGGAGCTGTTTTTT. It codes for CASSKDWPANTGELFF. The chain couples TRBV28 to TRBJ2-2, with D maybe TRBD2 (5 bases). V lost 5 bases and J lost 0, with 13 bases in between. The germline V gene has CDR1 MDHEN and CDR2 SYDVKM. The CDR3 extends over 16 amino acids. Based on the CDR3 plus reference TRBV28 and TRBJ2-2, the full variable domain is DVKVTQSSRYLVKRTGEKVFLECVQDMDHENMFWYRQDPGLGLRLIYFSYDVKMKEKGDIPEGYSVSREKKERFSLILESASTNQTSMYLCASSKDWPANTGELFFGEGSRLTVL.